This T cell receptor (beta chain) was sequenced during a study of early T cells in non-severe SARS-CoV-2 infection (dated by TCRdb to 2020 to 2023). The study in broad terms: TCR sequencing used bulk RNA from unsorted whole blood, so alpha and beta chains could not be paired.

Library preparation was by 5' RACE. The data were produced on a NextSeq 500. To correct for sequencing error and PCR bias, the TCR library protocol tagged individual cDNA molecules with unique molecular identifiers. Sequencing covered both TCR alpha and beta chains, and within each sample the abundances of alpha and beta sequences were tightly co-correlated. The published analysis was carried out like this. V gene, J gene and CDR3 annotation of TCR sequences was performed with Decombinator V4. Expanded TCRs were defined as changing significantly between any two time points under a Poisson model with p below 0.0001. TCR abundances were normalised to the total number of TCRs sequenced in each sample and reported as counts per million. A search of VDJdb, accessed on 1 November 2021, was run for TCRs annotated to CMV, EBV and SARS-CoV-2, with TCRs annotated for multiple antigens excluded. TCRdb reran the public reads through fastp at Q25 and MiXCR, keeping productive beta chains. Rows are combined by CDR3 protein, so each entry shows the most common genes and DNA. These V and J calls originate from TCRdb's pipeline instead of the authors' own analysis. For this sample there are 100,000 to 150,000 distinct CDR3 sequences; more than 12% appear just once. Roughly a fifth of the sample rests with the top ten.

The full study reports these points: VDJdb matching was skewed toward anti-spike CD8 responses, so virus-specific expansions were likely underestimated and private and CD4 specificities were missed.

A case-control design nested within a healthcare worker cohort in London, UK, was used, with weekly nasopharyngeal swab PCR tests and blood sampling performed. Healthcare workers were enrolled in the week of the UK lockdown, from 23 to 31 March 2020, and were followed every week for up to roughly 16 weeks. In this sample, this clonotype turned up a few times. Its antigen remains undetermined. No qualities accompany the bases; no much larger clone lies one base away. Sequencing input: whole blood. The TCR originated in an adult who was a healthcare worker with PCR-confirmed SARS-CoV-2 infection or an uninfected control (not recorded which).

The CDR3 reads as follows: CASRPIGDNEQFF. The DNA reads TGTGCCAGCCGCCCGATTGGGGACAATGAGCAGTTCTTC. The chain couples TRBV3-1 to TRBJ2-1, with an unclear D gene assignment. The CDR3 runs 13 amino acids, cysteine and phenylalanine included. The retained sequence is limited to the CDR3, 39 bases, with the frame set at the first base. Trimming removed 8 bases from V and 5 bases from J, leaving 13 bases between the germline ends. CDR1 is given as LGHDT and CDR2 as YNNKEL, both from the germline V gene (reference sequence).